This T cell receptor (beta chain) was profiled in a study of T cell changes during pregnancy in multiple sclerosis. Looked up from germline, CDR1 is SGHTA and CDR2 is FQGNSA. Trimming left V 2 bases short and J 1 base short, with 14 bases between. The CDR3 extends over 16 amino acids. Generated by immunoSEQ multiplex PCR, the TCRdb table keeps only in-frame clones and is missing some. Of 98,000 or so clones listed, 85% to 95% were seen once; the top ten hold roughly 0.99%. The material sequenced was peripheral blood, taken after pregnancy. This TCR derives from a female donor with multiple sclerosis, enrolled in a pregnancy study. The chain combines TRBV7-2 with TRBJ1-2; TRBD1 might be the D (5 bases). The CDR3, as DNA: TGTGCCAGCAGCTTATCACGGTTGGGGGGTAACTATGGCTACACCTTC. It encodes CASSLSRLGGNYGYTF.